This TCR beta chain was captured in a study of CD8 T cells in ankylosing spondylitis. Study-level results: Several of the motif variants were reported before in synovial fluid and blood from reactive arthritis.

About this clonotype itself: Its antigen is undetermined.

As the method for making TCR beta libraries, quantitative 5'-RACE with molecular barcodes was used. Each CDR3 protein gets one entry after TCRdb re-called the 5' RACE reads with MiXCR. The sample has 150,000 to 200,000 distinct CDR3 sequences, 13% seen once; the top ten hold 11%. This CDR3 has 14 residues. The V end was cut by 4 bases, the J end by 6 bases, with 13 bases between. The germline V gene has CDR1 SEHNR and CDR2 FQNEAQ (reference sequence). Sequencing input: blood, either unsorted or a sorted T cell fraction (not recorded which). This chain joins TRBV7-9 and TRBJ1-5; TRBD1 might be the D (6 bases). The sequence was collected from a female donor with ankylosing spondylitis or in good health (not recorded which). This CDR3 is CASSSGAGTQPQHF. CDR3 nucleotides: TGTGCCAGCAGCTCAGGGGCAGGGACTCAGCCCCAGCATTTT.